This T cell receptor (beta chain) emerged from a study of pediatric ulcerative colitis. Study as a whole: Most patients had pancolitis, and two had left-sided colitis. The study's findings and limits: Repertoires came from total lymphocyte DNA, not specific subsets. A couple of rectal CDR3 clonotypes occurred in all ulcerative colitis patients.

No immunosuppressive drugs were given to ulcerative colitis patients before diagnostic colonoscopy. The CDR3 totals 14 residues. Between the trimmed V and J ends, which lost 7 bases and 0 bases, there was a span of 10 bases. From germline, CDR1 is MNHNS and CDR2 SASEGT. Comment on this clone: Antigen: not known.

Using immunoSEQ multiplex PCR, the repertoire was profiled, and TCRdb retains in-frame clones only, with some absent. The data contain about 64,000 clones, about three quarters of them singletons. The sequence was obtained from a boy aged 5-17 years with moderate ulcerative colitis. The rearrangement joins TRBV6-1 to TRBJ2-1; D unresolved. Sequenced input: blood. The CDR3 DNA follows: TGTGCCAGCAAGGGCCAGACCTCCTACAATGAGCAGTTCTTC. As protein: CASKGQTSYNEQFF.